This T cell receptor (beta chain) originates from a study of blood T cell repertoires in COVID-19. Across the study: The samples span acute and convalescent COVID-19 from the United States, Italy and Spain. Sample material is recorded as cDNA or gDNA derived from T cells, B-cell-depleted T cells, or PBMCs.

This CDR3 spans 14 amino acids. V was clipped by 5 bases and J by 2 bases, with 13 bases between them. Germline loops: CDR1 MNHEY, CDR2 SMNVEV (reference sequence). Original methodology: Researchers report that nucleated cell counts were estimated from reference gene primer amplification. Sequencing was performed with immunoSEQ multiplex PCR; in TCRdb, only in-frame clones are kept and a portion is missing. From that table come the V and J calls and clone size; the DNA was used to work out D and trimming. Counted here are 360,000 or so clones, 90% occurring once; the ten biggest clones make up 6% to 7.5%.

Sequencing was done on a sample of peripheral blood. This chain connects TRBV27 to TRBJ2-7, with a tentative D call TRBD1 (5 bases). The TCR originated in a man aged 18 to 29 with active or convalescent COVID-19. The CDR3 reads CASSDSFQAYEQYF. Here the CDR3 DNA reads TGTGCCAGCAGTGACAGCTTCCAGGCCTACGAGCAGTACTTC.